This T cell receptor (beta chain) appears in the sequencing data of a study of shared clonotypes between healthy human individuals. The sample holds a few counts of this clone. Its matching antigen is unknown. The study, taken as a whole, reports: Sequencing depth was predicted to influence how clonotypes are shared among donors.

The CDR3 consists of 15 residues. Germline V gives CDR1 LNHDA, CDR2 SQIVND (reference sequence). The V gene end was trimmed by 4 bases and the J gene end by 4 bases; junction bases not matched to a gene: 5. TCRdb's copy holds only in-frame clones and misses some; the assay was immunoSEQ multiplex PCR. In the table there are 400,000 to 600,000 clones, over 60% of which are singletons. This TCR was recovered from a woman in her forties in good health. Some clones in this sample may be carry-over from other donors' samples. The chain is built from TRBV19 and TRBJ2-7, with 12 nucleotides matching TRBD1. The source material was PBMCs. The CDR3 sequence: CASSTQGQGAYEQYF. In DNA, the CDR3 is TGTGCCAGTAGTACCCAGGGACAGGGGGCTTACGAGCAGTACTTC. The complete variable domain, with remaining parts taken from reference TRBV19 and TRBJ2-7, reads DGGITQSPKYLFRKEGQNVTLSCEQNLNHDAMYWYRQDPGQGLRLIYYSQIVNDFQKGDIAEGYSVSREKKESFPLTVTSAQKNPTAFYLCASSTQGQGAYEQYFGPGTRLTVT.